The rows below give T cell receptor beta chains drawn from one sample of a study of shared clonotypes between healthy human individuals. TCRdb keeps only in-frame clones here, not all; method: immunoSEQ multiplex PCR. The sample shows some 490,000 clones, about 84% of them seen only once. Sequencing was performed on PBMCs. These receptors all come from a woman aged 40 to 55 in good health. Some clones in this sample may be carry-over from other donors' samples. Both conserved end residues are part of each CDR3. A D gene is named only where the DNA matches it firmly. Clone sizes are given selectively: once, few, many, or a class where the clone is expanded.

d_gene,abundance,v_gene,len,j_gene,CDR3aa,CDR3nt
TRBD2,many,TRBV28,15,TRBJ2-7,CASRRQAGGTYEQYF,TGTGCCAGCCGACGGCAAGCGGGAGGGACCTACGAGCAGTACTTC
-,once,TRBV7-2,16,TRBJ1-1,CASSLRAEGSRTEAFF,TGTGCCAGCAGCTTAAGGGCGGAGGGAAGTCGCACTGAAGCTTTCTTT
-,-,TRBV7-7,13,TRBJ1-1,CASSRGQNTEAFF,TGTGCTAGCAGCCGTGGACAGAACACTGAAGCTTTCTTT
-,-,TRBV6-6,12,TRBJ2-5,CASSRYQETQYF,TGTGCCAGCTCGAGGTACCAAGAGACCCAGTACTTC
-,-,TRBV28,14,TRBJ2-3,CASSTRVKTDTQYF,TGTGCCAGCAGTACCAGGGTTAAGACAGATACGCAGTATTTT
-,-,TRBV7-9,12,TRBJ2-7,CASEGRSYEQYF,TGTGCCAGCGAGGGAAGATCCTACGAGCAGTACTTC
-,-,TRBV6-6,14,TRBJ1-1,CASSYNRANTEAFF,TGTGCCAGCAGTTATAACAGAGCGAACACTGAAGCTTTCTTT
-,-,TRBV7-9,14,TRBJ2-7,CASSLVGGPGEQYF,TGTGCCAGCAGCTTAGTAGGAGGGCCTGGGGAGCAGTACTTC
TRBD2,-,TRBV27,17,TRBJ2-1,CASSLLTSRSSYNEQFF,TGTGCCAGCAGTTTGTTGACTAGCAGGAGCTCCTACAATGAGCAGTTCTTC
TRBD1,-,TRBV27,16,TRBJ1-5,CASGQATGKGNQPQHF,TGTGCCAGCGGACAAGCGACAGGGAAGGGTAATCAGCCCCAGCATTTT
TRBD2,few,TRBV7-7,13,TRBJ2-5,CASAAWSGREQYF,TGTGCTAGCGCAGCTTGGTCAGGGAGGGAGCAGTACTTC
-,once,TRBV27,13,TRBJ1-5,CASSFTLNQPQHF,TGTGCCAGCAGTTTCACCCTTAATCAGCCCCAGCATTTT
-,once,TRBV21-1,15,TRBJ2-5,CARIEVAGGRETQYF,TGTGCCAGGATCGAAGTAGCGGGGGGTCGAGAGACCCAGTACTTC
TRBD2,-,TRBV4-2,17,TRBJ2-1,CASSPGLARGVYNEQFF,TGTGCCAGCAGCCCCGGACTAGCCAGGGGTGTTTACAATGAGCAGTTCTTC
TRBD1,-,TRBV2,14,TRBJ2-2,CASSHPGGTGELFF,TGTGCCAGCAGTCATCCAGGGGGCACCGGGGAGCTGTTTTTT
TRBD2,-,TRBV9,17,TRBJ2-1,CASSGPRGLAAPNEQFF,TGTGCCAGCAGCGGACCCCGGGGACTAGCGGCTCCCAATGAGCAGTTCTTC
-,many,TRBV2,16,TRBJ1-1,CASRNPNRADGTEAFF,TGTGCCAGCAGGAACCCGAACAGGGCAGACGGCACTGAAGCTTTCTTT
-,few,TRBV5-1,15,TRBJ2-5,CASSLGLAEGETQYF,TGCGCCAGCAGCTTGGGGTTAGCGGAGGGGGAGACCCAGTACTTC
-,-,TRBV27,16,TRBJ2-6,CASSPHGTSGANVLTF,TGTGCCAGCAGCCCCCATGGGACCTCTGGGGCCAACGTCCTGACTTTC
-,-,TRBV5-1,16,TRBJ1-5,CASSLEGRLSNQPQHF,TGCGCCAGCAGCTTGGAGGGCAGGCTTAGCAATCAGCCCCAGCATTTT
TRBD1,-,TRBV7-2,14,TRBJ1-5,CASSLTGMGQPQHF,TGTGCCAGCAGCTTGACAGGGATGGGGCAGCCCCAGCATTTT
TRBD2,-,TRBV4-2,15,TRBJ2-1,CASSQDTSGINEQFF,TGTGCCAGCAGCCAAGACACTAGCGGGATCAATGAGCAGTTCTTC
-,-,TRBV30,13,TRBJ1-4,CACPGGFGEKLFF,TGTGCCTGTCCCGGGGGCTTCGGTGAAAAACTGTTTTTT
-,-,TRBV6-1,12,TRBJ1-1,CASSDQFTEAFF,TGTGCCAGCAGTGACCAGTTCACTGAAGCTTTCTTT
-,-,TRBV28,13,TRBJ1-2,CAGGEQGGYGYTF,TGTGCCGGAGGGGAACAGGGTGGGTATGGCTACACCTTC
TRBD1,-,TRBV28,12,TRBJ1-1,CASTSTGREAFF,TGTGCCAGCACCTCGACAGGGCGTGAAGCTTTCTTT
-,-,TRBV28,15,TRBJ2-4,CASSQLLGQKNIQYF,TGTGCCAGCAGCCAACTCCTTGGTCAGAAAAACATTCAGTACTTC
-,many,TRBV2,13,TRBJ1-5,CASRRDSNQPQHF,TGTGCCAGCAGACGGGATAGCAATCAGCCCCAGCATTTT
-,-,TRBV5-1,13,TRBJ1-1,CASSSTGTTEAFF,TGCGCCAGCAGCTCCACAGGGACCACTGAAGCTTTCTTT
-,-,TRBV2,14,TRBJ1-2,CASSEISGAVGYTF,TGTGCCAGCAGTGAAATTTCGGGCGCCGTCGGCTACACCTTC
TRBD2,few,TRBV5-1,16,TRBJ2-3,CASSLGRALRLDTQYF,TGCGCCAGCAGCTTAGGGAGGGCGTTGAGGCTAGATACGCAGTATTTT
-,-,TRBV29-1,12,TRBJ2-3,CSVGGFTDTQYF,TGCAGCGTGGGCGGTTTCACAGATACGCAGTATTTT
-,-,TRBV7-3,16,TRBJ2-2,CASSLTRSPSPGELFF,TGTGCCAGCAGCTTAACGCGATCGCCTAGTCCCGGGGAGCTGTTTTTT
TRBD2,-,TRBV27,15,TRBJ2-5,CASSLWGGRGETQYF,TGTGCCAGCAGTTTATGGGGCGGGAGAGGGGAGACCCAGTACTTC
TRBD2,-,TRBV27,14,TRBJ2-7,CASSPSGRKGEQYF,TGTGCCAGCAGCCCCAGCGGGAGAAAAGGCGAGCAGTACTTC
TRBD2,few,TRBV6-1,12,TRBJ2-7,CASNSAGGEQYF,TGTGCCAGCAATTCAGCGGGAGGGGAGCAGTACTTC
-,-,TRBV5-1,16,TRBJ1-1,CASSLSTSRWNTEAFF,TGTGCCAGCAGCTTGTCGACAAGCCGGTGGAACACTGAAGCTTTCTTT
-,-,TRBV6-1,13,TRBJ2-7,CASSEGPDWEQYF,TGTGCCAGCAGTGAAGGGCCGGATTGGGAGCAGTACTTC
-,-,TRBV28,13,TRBJ2-1,CASSFPSGLEQFF,TGTGCCAGCAGTTTCCCCTCGGGTCTTGAGCAGTTCTTC
-,-,TRBV9,15,TRBJ2-5,CASSAEGGPGETQYF,TGTGCCAGCAGCGCCGAGGGAGGCCCTGGGGAGACCCAGTACTTC
-,-,TRBV7-2,16,TRBJ1-3,CASSLGSSRDQNTIYF,TGTGCCAGCAGCTTAGGAAGTTCTCGGGATCAAAACACCATATATTTT
-,-,TRBV5-4,16,TRBJ2-1,CASSLIGSGDSNEQFF,TGTGCCAGCAGCTTGATAGGGTCGGGAGATAGTAATGAGCAGTTCTTC
-,many,TRBV7-8,15,TRBJ2-7,CASSLGGLSSYEQYF,TGTGCCAGCAGCTTAGGTGGCCTCAGCTCCTACGAGCAGTACTTC
-,-,TRBV29-1,10,TRBJ1-1,CSVGAGEAFF,TGCAGCGTTGGGGCGGGTGAAGCTTTCTTT
-,-,TRBV5-1,15,TRBJ2-2,CASQKTGANTGELFF,TGCGCCAGTCAAAAGACAGGCGCGAACACCGGGGAGCTGTTTTTT
-,-,TRBV28,14,TRBJ1-2,CASSLDRTNYGYTF,TGTGCCAGCAGTTTAGACAGGACTAACTATGGCTACACCTTC
-,-,TRBV27,14,TRBJ2-7,CASSLTGDPYEQYF,TGTGCCAGCAGTCTAACGGGAGATCCCTACGAGCAGTACTTC
-,-,TRBV28,15,TRBJ1-2,CAITTPGRTSYGYTF,TGTGCCATCACTACCCCGGGTCGGACTAGCTATGGCTACACCTTC
-,-,TRBV18,13,TRBJ2-5,CASSPPSSRTQYF,TGTGCCAGCTCACCACCATCAAGTAGGACCCAGTACTTC
TRBD2,once,TRBV7-2,16,TRBJ2-3,CASSPGLAVLADTQYF,TGTGCCAGCAGCCCGGGGCTAGCGGTTTTAGCAGATACGCAGTATTTT
-,-,TRBV29-1,10,TRBJ1-1,CSALNTEAFF,TGCAGCGCCCTGAACACTGAAGCTTTCTTT
TRBD2,-,TRBV5-1,14,TRBJ2-5,CASSSLAGKETQYF,TGCGCCAGCAGCTCACTAGCGGGAAAAGAGACCCAGTACTTC